Listed here is a single T cell receptor beta chain. The antigen is undetermined. Primers for the PCR totalled 60 Vbeta and 13 Jbeta. Assay used: immunoSEQ multiplex PCR; TCRdb lists only in-frame clones, some missing. Seen here are some 150,000 clones, 70% to 85% observed once, and the top ten hold more than 4%. The germline CDR1 and CDR2 sequences are MDHEN and SYDVKM. The CDR3 runs to 15 residues. The germline V and J ends were trimmed by 8 bases and 10 bases, with 21 bases remaining between them. This entry belongs to a study of cytomegalovirus exposure and HLA in healthy donors. Findings and limits, study-wide: In a later analysis, roughly 17,000 TCR beta sequences were associated with HLA alleles at 0.05 false discovery rate.

The origin of this receptor is a man aged 35 to 55 in good health and CMV-seronegative. This chain uses TRBV28 with TRBJ1-6, with TRBD1 as a possible D gene (5 bases). The material sequenced was PBMCs. CDR3 in amino acids: CASSTQQDGRSPLHF. CDR3 DNA: TGTGCCAGCTCGACCCAACAGGATGGAAGGTCACCCCTCCACTTT.